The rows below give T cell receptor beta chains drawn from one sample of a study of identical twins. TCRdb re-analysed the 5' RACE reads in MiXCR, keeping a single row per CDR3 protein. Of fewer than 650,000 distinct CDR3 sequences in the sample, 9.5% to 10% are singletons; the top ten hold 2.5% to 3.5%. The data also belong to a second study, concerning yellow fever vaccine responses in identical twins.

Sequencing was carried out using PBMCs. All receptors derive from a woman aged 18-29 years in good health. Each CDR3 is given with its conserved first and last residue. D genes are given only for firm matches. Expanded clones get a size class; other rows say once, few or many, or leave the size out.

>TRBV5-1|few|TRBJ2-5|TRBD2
TGCGCCAGCAGCTTGCCGGGACTAGCGGGGCCAGAGACCCAGTACTTC
CASSLPGLAGPETQYF
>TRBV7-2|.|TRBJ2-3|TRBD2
TGTGCCAGCAGCTTAGTAGCGGGAGGTAATACGCAGTATTTT
CASSLVAGGNTQYF
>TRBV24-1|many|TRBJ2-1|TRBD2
TGTGCCACCAGCCAAGCCCTAGCGGGAGGCTCCTACAATGAGCAGTTCTTC
CATSQALAGGSYNEQFF
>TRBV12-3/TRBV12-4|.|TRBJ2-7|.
TGTGCCAGCAGTTTAGGTTTCGGTGGGGGAATGAAGCAGTACTTC
CASSLGFGGGMKQYF
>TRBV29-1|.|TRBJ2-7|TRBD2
TGCAGCGTTTTACCTCGGGGGACTACTAACTACGAGCAGTACTTC
CSVLPRGTTNYEQYF
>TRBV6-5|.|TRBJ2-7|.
TGTGCCAGCAGTTACTCGGGAAGGAGGTTCGGCGAGCAGTACTTC
CASSYSGRRFGEQYF
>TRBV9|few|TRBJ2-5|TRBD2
TGTGCCAGCAGCGATACTTCAGCGGGGGAGACCCAGTACTTC
CASSDTSAGETQYF
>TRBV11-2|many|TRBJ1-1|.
TGTGCCAGCAGCCGACGAGGGCGGAACACTGAAGCTTTCTTT
CASSRRGRNTEAFF
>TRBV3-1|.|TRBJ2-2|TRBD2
TGTGCCTGCAGCAAATTACTAGCGGGGGGGCGAATCACCGGGGAGCTGTTTTTT
CACSKLLAGGRITGELFF
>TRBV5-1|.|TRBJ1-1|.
TGCGCCAGCAGGGCAGGGTCGAACACTGAAGCTTTCTTT
CASRAGSNTEAFF
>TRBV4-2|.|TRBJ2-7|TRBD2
TGTGCCAGCAGCCAAGGACCTATCGGGACTACCTACGAGCAGTACTTC
CASSQGPIGTTYEQYF
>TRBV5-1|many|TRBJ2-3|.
TGCGCCAGCAGCTTGGAAGGGGTTGGCACAGATACGCAGTATTTT
CASSLEGVGTDTQYF
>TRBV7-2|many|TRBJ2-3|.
TGTGCCAGCAAAGACCCTAGCACAGATACGCAGTATTTT
CASKDPSTDTQYF
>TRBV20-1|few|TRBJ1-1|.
TGCAGTGCTAGTCGGCAGATAAACACTGAAGCTTTCTTT
CSASRQINTEAFF
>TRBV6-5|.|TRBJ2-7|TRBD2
TGTGCCAGCAGTTCGCCCTTTACTAGCGGGATCGGCGAGCAGTACTTC
CASSSPFTSGIGEQYF
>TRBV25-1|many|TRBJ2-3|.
TGTGCCAGCAGTGAATTCACAGATACGCAGTATTTT
CASSEFTDTQYF
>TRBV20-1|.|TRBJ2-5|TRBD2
TGCAGTGCTAGAGATCTGGCTAGCGGGCCGCCAGGGACCCAGTACTTC
CSARDLASGPPGTQYF
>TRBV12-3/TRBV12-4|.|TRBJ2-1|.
TGTGCCAGCAGTTTTTTGAGCGGAAACAATGAGCAGTTCTTC
CASSFLSGNNEQFF
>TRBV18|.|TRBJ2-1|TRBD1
TGTGCCAGCTCACTTCGGACAGGCCCCTACAATGAGCAGTTCTTC
CASSLRTGPYNEQFF
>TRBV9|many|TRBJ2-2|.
TGTGCCAGCAGCGTAGATCCGGGTACCGGGGAGCTGTTTTTT
CASSVDPGTGELFF
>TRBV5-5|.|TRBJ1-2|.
TGTGCCAGCAGCTTGGCCCGCAGGGATGGCTACACCTTC
CASSLARRDGYTF
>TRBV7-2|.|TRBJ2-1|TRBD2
TGTGCCAGCAGTATAGGACTAGTCTCCTACAATGAGCAGTTCTTC
CASSIGLVSYNEQFF
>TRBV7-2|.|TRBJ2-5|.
TGTGCCAGCAGTAAAGACGGGTTCCACAGGGAGACCCAGTACTTC
CASSKDGFHRETQYF
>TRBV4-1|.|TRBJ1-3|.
TGCGCCAGCAGCCAAACCAGGGATAGCTCTGGAAACACCATATATTTT
CASSQTRDSSGNTIYF
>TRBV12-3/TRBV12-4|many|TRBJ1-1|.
TGTGCCAGCAGTTTAACAGCGAACACTGAAGCTTTCTTT
CASSLTANTEAFF
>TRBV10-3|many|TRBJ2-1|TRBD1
TGTGCCATCAGTGCTCGAGGGGGCAATTTCGATGAGCAGTTCTTC
CAISARGGNFDEQFF
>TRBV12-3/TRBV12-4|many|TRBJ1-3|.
TGTGCCAGCAGTCCGAGGACGGGCTCCTCTGGAAACACCATATATTTT
CASSPRTGSSGNTIYF
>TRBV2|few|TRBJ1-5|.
TGTGCCAGCAGGACGGACAGCGTAAATCAGCCCCAGCATTTT
CASRTDSVNQPQHF
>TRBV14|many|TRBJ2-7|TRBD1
TGTGCCAGCAGCCAAAGGGGGCAGGACCTCTACGAGCAGTACTTC
CASSQRGQDLYEQYF
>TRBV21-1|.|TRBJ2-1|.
TGTGCCAAGACGCGGCTAGCTTATTACAATGAGCAGTTCTTC
CAKTRLAYYNEQFF
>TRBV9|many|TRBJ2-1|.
TGTGCCAGCAGCGTAGCTCCGGTTTCCTACAATGAGCAGTTCTTC
CASSVAPVSYNEQFF
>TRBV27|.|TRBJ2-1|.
TGTGCCAGCAGTTTACAGAACCTCCCTGCCAATGAGCAGTTCTTC
CASSLQNLPANEQFF
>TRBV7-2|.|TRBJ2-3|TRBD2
TGTGCCAGCAGCCCGCTAGCGGGAGTGCCAGATACGCAGTATTTT
CASSPLAGVPDTQYF
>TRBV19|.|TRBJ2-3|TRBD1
TGTGCCAGTAAATCGGGACAGGACACAGATACGCAGTATTTT
CASKSGQDTDTQYF
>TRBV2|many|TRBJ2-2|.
TGTGCCAGCAGTGATCTTCGGGGTGCCGGGGAGCTGTTTTTT
CASSDLRGAGELFF
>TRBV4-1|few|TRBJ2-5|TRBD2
TGCGCCAGCAGCCAAGGATGGACTAGCGGGATGGGGGAGACCCAGTACTTC
CASSQGWTSGMGETQYF
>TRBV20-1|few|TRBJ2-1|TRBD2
TGCAGTGCTAGCCTACTAGCGGGGGTCAATGAGCAGTTCTTC
CSASLLAGVNEQFF
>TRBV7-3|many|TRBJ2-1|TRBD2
TGTGCCAGCAGCTTAACAGCGGGGGGGCCCAATGAGCAGTTCTTC
CASSLTAGGPNEQFF
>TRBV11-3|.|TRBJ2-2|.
TGTGCCAGCAGCTTAGATGGCGCCAGGGGTCTCGGGGAGCTGTTTTTT
CASSLDGARGLGELFF
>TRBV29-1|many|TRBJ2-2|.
TGCAGCGTTGCATCCGAGAACACCGGGGAGCTGTTTTTT
CSVASENTGELFF
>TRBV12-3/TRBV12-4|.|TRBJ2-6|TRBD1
TGTGCCAGCTGTCCAGGGGACAGGGGGCGATCTGGGGCCAACGTCCTGACTTTC
CASCPGDRGRSGANVLTF